Presented here are 28 T cell receptor beta chains from one specimen sequenced in a study of PD-1 blockade in classical Hodgkin lymphoma. The time point was: newly diagnosed, previously untreated cHL patient sample. Data came from immunoSEQ multiplex PCR; TCRdb stores just in-frame clones and leaves some out. The repertoire holds 15,000 or so clones, with about 83% as singletons. What was sequenced was peripheral blood mononuclear cells (PBMCs). The source of these receptors is a human donor with classical Hodgkin lymphoma.

This chain joins TRBV27 and TRBJ1-5; tentative D call: TRBD1 (6 bases). The CDR3 loop spans 15 amino acids. V was clipped by 5 bases and J by 4 bases, with 15 bases between them. Germline CDR1 MNHEY, CDR2 SMNVEV (reference sequence). CDR3 sequence (DNA): TGTGCCAGCAGTCCGAACTCGAGGGGGAATCAGCCCCAGCATTTT. It yields the protein CASSPNSRGNQPQHF.

This clone was counted once. The V and J genes are TRBV4-2 and TRBJ1-5; TRBD1 might be the D (6 bases). The CDR3 is made up of 15 amino acids. V lost 1 base to trimming and J lost 9 bases, with 16 bases between them. Germline CDR1 reads LGHNA; CDR2 reads YNFKEQ. CDR3 sequence: CASSQGVGGVGPQHF. The DNA of the CDR3 is TGTGCCAGCAGCCAAGGTGTAGGGGGGGTAGGGCCCCAGCATTTT.

The genes are TRBV27 and TRBJ2-1, with 9 positions matching TRBD1. The germline gives CDR1 MNHEY, CDR2 SMNVEV (reference sequence). The CDR3 totals 16 residues. The V gene end was trimmed by 5 bases and the J gene end by 6 bases; junction bases not matched to a gene: 11. The CDR3 region is CASSGIDRGAGNEQFF. CDR3 coding DNA: TGTGCCAGCAGTGGGATCGACAGGGGGGCAGGCAATGAGCAGTTCTTC.

The chain has TRBV5-1 and TRBJ1-5; D may be TRBD1 (6 bases). This CDR3 is built from 15 residues. Looked up from germline, CDR1 is SGHRS and CDR2 is YFSETQ. Trimming left V 4 bases short and J 4 bases short, with 15 bases between. The CDR3 loop reads CASSPSPDRNQPQHF. Here the CDR3 DNA reads TGCGCCAGCAGCCCTTCCCCGGACAGAAATCAGCCCCAGCATTTT.

The V and J genes are TRBV23-1 and TRBJ1-1, with D unclear. TRBV23-1 is designated an ORF whose function remains uncertain. V lost 4 bases and J lost 4, with 4 bases in between. CDR3 length: 11 amino acids. CDR3 amino acids: CASSRGTEAFF. DNA for the CDR3: TGCGCCAGCAGTCGGGGCACTGAAGCTTTCTTT.

The chain uses TRBV28 and TRBJ1-2, with D unclear. This CDR3 contains 13 residues. Germline CDR1 is MDHEN and CDR2 is SYDVKM. Trimming stripped 5 bases from V and 2 bases from J, with 9 bases between. The CDR3 spells CASSPGQNYGYTF. DNA for the CDR3: TGTGCCAGCAGTCCCGGGCAGAACTATGGCTACACCTTC.

With respect to this clone: A junction boundary mismatches the germline segment, possibly from a read error. The V call is TRBV2, the J call TRBJ2-1; D remains unclear. The germline gives CDR1 SNHLY, CDR2 FYNNEI. The CDR3 covers 12 residues. CDR3 amino acids: CASGDSRHEQFF. CDR3 bases: TGTGCCAGCGGTGATAGCCGCCATGAGCAGTTCTTC.

This clone appeared a few times. V and J are TRBV18 and TRBJ2-1, with no clear D. V lost 0 bases, J lost 3 bases, and 9 bases lay in between. The CDR3 consists of 15 residues. The germline gives CDR1 KGHSH, CDR2 LQKENI. CDR3 loop: CASSPPIGHYNEQFF. In DNA form, the CDR3 reads TGTGCCAGCTCACCACCCATAGGCCACTACAATGAGCAGTTCTTC.

The sample holds one count of this clone. The chain has TRBV19 and TRBJ2-1; 11 nucleotides line up with TRBD1. This CDR3 contains 17 residues. J lost 4 bases, V lost 9 bases, and 14 bases had no gene match. Per the germline V gene, CDR1 is LNHDA and CDR2 is SQIVND (reference sequence). DNA for the CDR3: TGTGCCAGCCGGACAGGGGGCCCTCGTGGGGGTTACAATGAGCAGTTCTTC. It yields the protein CASRTGGPRGGYNEQFF.

CDR3 sequence: CASSLDRRTQYF. CDR3 coding DNA: TGTGCCAGCAGCCTTGACAGGAGAACGCAGTATTTT. The chain employs TRBV7-8 and TRBJ2-3; D may be TRBD1 (6 bases). V shed 5 bases and J shed 9 bases, with 12 bases lying between them. CDR3 size: 12 residues. Per the germline V gene, CDR1 is SGHVS and CDR2 is FQNEAQ.

The chain carries TRBV7-6 and TRBJ2-1; 8 nucleotides agree with TRBD1. The germline CDR1 and CDR2 sequences are SGHVS and FNYEAQ. V dropped 3 bases and J dropped 4; count of bases not matched to a gene: 14. This CDR3 spans 18 amino acids. CDR3 DNA: TGTGCCAGCAGCTTCCTTAGGACAGGGCGAGGCCATTACAATGAGCAGTTCTTC. Its protein product is CASSFLRTGRGHYNEQFF.

The rearrangement links TRBV28 to TRBJ1-1; 10 bases are a match to TRBD1. CDR1 and CDR2 from the germline V gene are MDHEN and SYDVKM. The J segment lost 4 bases and the V segment lost 4 bases, leaving 6 bases of the junction unmatched. This CDR3 has 15 amino acids. Written as DNA, the CDR3 is TGTGCCAGCAGTTCCGGACAGGGGGAAAGCACTGAAGCTTTCTTT. As protein: CASSSGQGESTEAFF. Using reference TRBV28 and TRBJ1-1 for the parts outside the CDR3, the full variable domain is DVKVTQSSRYLVKRTGEKVFLECVQDMDHENMFWYRQDPGLGLRLIYFSYDVKMKEKGDIPEGYSVSREKKERFSLILESASTNQTSMYLCASSSGQGESTEAFFGQGTRLTVV.

This clone has just a few counts. This rearrangement joins TRBV19 to TRBJ2-2; tentatively, D is TRBD1 (5 bases). The ends were cut back, 4 bases at V and 6 bases at J, with 15 bases in the middle. Germline CDR1 reads LNHDA; CDR2 reads SQIVND (reference sequence). This CDR3 contains 15 residues. CDR3 in DNA: TGTGCCAGTAGTACCCCAGGGTTTGCGGCCGGGGAGCTGTTTTTT. Protein product: CASSTPGFAAGELFF.

The V call is TRBV6-6, the J call TRBJ1-1, with D tentatively TRBD1 (5 bases). The CDR3 is made up of 14 amino acids. Trimming pared 1 base from V and 3 bases from J, leaving 9 bases between. CDR1 is MNHNY, CDR2 SVGAGI, per germline (reference sequence). The DNA for the CDR3 is TGTGCCAGCAGTTACTTTACAGGAGACACTGAAGCTTTCTTT. Residues: CASSYFTGDTEAFF.

The gene calls are TRBV20-1 and TRBJ2-1; D gene unclear. Germline V gene sequence: CDR1 DFQATT, CDR2 SNEGSKA (reference sequence). The CDR3 is 10 amino acids. Trimming stripped 4 bases from V and 9 bases from J, with 7 bases between. The CDR3: CSAIDFEQFF. CDR3 bases: TGCAGTGCTATTGACTTTGAGCAGTTCTTC.

V usage is TRBV19 and J usage is TRBJ2-7, with 14 bases that match TRBD2. Trimming cost V 3 bases and J 0 bases; bases outside gene matches: 1. Looked up from germline, CDR1 is LNHDA and CDR2 is SQIVND (reference sequence). CDR3 length equals 16 residues. CDR3 DNA sequence: TGTGCCAGTAGTATGGGGACTAGCGGGAGCTCCTACGAGCAGTACTTC. This encodes CASSMGTSGSSYEQYF.

The V gene is TRBV9, the J gene TRBJ2-3; TRBD2 matches at 8 bases. The CDR3 is 15 amino acids. V shed 0 bases and J 4 bases; nucleotides not matched to a gene: 4. Germline V lookup: CDR1 SGDLS, CDR2 YYNGEE. CDR3 loop: CASSVGLALADTQYF. For the CDR3, the DNA is TGTGCCAGCAGCGTAGGACTAGCGTTGGCAGATACGCAGTATTTT.

The rearrangement joins TRBV10-2 to TRBJ2-1; 7 nucleotides match TRBD2. This CDR3 has 14 amino acids. The germline gives CDR1 WSHSY, CDR2 SAAADI. V shed 8 bases, J shed 9 bases, and the junction held 13 bases outside the gene matches. CDR3 DNA: TGCGCCAGCCGAAGCTTGACTAGCACAAGTGAGCAGTTCTTC. This sequence encodes CASRSLTSTSEQFF.

The V gene is TRBV2, the J gene TRBJ2-2; D assignment may be TRBD1 or TRBD2 (5 bases each). The CDR3 is made up of 14 amino acids. Per germline, CDR1 SNHLY and CDR2 FYNNEI. The V gene lost 4 bases and the J gene lost 4 bases, with 10 bases spanning the gap. This CDR3 is CASSVRGGTGELFF. In DNA, the CDR3 is TGTGCCAGCAGTGTTCGGGGCGGCACCGGGGAGCTGTTTTTT. Full variable domain (remainder filled in from reference TRBV2 and TRBJ2-2): EPEVTQTPSHQVTQMGQEVILRCVPISNHLYFYWYRQILGQKVEFLVSFYNNEISEKSEIFDDQFSVERPDGSNFTLKIRSTKLEDSAMYFCASSVRGGTGELFFGEGSRLTVL.

This rearrangement joins TRBV19 to TRBJ2-2; D ambiguous. The CDR3 sequence is 12 residues long. The V end was cut by 5 bases, the J end by 6 bases, with 7 bases between. Germline CDR1 reads LNHDA; CDR2 reads SQIVND (reference sequence). CDR3 in DNA: TGTGCCAGTAGTGGCATGGCCGGGGAGCTGTTTTTT. It is translated as CASSGMAGELFF.

The chain carries TRBV5-6 and TRBJ2-7; the D is unclear. This CDR3 has 13 residues. V dropped 2 bases and J dropped 3 bases, with 9 bases sitting between them. Germline lookup yields CDR1 SGHDT and CDR2 YYEEEE. In DNA form, the CDR3 reads TGTGCCAGCAGCTTTAGTAGTGGCTACGAGCAGTACTTC. Translating it yields CASSFSSGYEQYF.

This chain connects TRBV7-8 to TRBJ2-1; tentatively, D is TRBD2 (5 bases). Trimming removed 1 base at V and 8 bases at J, with 6 bases between. The CDR3 extends over 12 amino acids. CDR1 and CDR2 (germline): SGHVS, FQNEAQ. The CDR3 protein is CASSLVRDEQFF. CDR3 coding DNA: TGTGCCAGCAGCTTAGTGCGGGATGAGCAGTTCTTC.

The genes are TRBV6-5 and TRBJ1-2; 7 bases line up with TRBD1. This CDR3 has 15 amino acids. Germline CDR1 and CDR2: MNHEY and SVGAGI. The V gene end was trimmed by 6 bases and the J gene end by 1 base; junction bases not matched to a gene: 8. The CDR3 spells CASSVTGLGNYGYTF. CDR3 bases: TGTGCCAGCAGCGTGACAGGGTTGGGTAACTATGGCTACACCTTC.

The rearrangement joins TRBV2 to TRBJ2-7; D not certain. V was trimmed by 6 bases and J by 10 bases, leaving 13 bases between them. Germline CDR1 is SNHLY and CDR2 is FYNNEI. The CDR3 consists of 11 residues. The DNA for the CDR3 is TGTGCCAGCAGAACAGACCGGGCCCAGTACTTC. Its protein product is CASRTDRAQYF.

The chain is built from TRBV28 and TRBJ1-2; D not resolved. V lost 3 bases, J lost 3 bases, and 8 bases lay in between. CDR3 length: 13 residues. Looked up from germline, CDR1 is MDHEN and CDR2 is SYDVKM. The CDR3 protein is CASSLPGHYGYTF. For the CDR3, the DNA is TGTGCCAGCAGTTTGCCTGGGCACTATGGCTACACCTTC.

The genes are TRBV2 and TRBJ2-3, with D possibly being TRBD1 (8 bases). V dropped 7 bases and J dropped 0 bases, with 35 bases sitting between them. The germline V gene has CDR1 SNHLY and CDR2 FYNNEI. The CDR3 covers 22 residues. The CDR3 sequence is CASTDRGNFGAGEGGSTDTQYF. The CDR3, as DNA: TGTGCCAGCACTGACAGGGGAAATTTTGGGGCGGGAGAAGGAGGTAGCACAGATACGCAGTATTTT.

This chain uses TRBV28 with TRBJ1-1, with 7 bases fitting TRBD1. Germline-derived CDR1 and CDR2 are MDHEN and SYDVKM. V gave up 3 bases and J gave up 1 base; unmatched junction bases: 14. The CDR3 is 18 residues long. As DNA, the CDR3 is TGTGCCAGCAGTTTTTCAGGGGAAGGGGGCAAGCCGAACACTGAAGCTTTCTTT. Protein sequence: CASSFSGEGGKPNTEAFF.

The rearrangement links TRBV6-1 to TRBJ2-5; 7 bases are shared with TRBD1. From germline, CDR1 is MNHNS and CDR2 SASEGT. V was clipped by 4 bases and J by 5 bases; unmatched bases: 7. The CDR3 is 14 amino acids. The CDR3 region has the DNA TGTGCCAGCAGTGTTCGGACAGGCGGGGAGACCCAGTACTTC. Its protein product is CASSVRTGGETQYF.